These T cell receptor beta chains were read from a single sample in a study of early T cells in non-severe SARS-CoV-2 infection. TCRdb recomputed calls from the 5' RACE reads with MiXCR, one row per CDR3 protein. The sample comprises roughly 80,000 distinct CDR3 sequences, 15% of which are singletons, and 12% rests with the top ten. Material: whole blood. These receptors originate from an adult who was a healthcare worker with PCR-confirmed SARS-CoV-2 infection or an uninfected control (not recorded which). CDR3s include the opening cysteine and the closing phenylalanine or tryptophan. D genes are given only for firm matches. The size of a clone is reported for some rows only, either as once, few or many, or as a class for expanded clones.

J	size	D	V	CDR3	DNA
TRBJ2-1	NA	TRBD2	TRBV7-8	CASSSRETAYNEQFF	TGTGCCAGCAGCTCGCGGGAGACGGCGTACAATGAGCAGTTCTTC
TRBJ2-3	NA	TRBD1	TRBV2	CAADDRVAADTQYF	TGTGCCGCAGACGACAGGGTGGCAGCAGATACGCAGTATTTT
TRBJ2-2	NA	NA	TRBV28	CASSWAGSATGELFF	TGTGCCAGCAGTTGGGCAGGGTCCGCCACCGGGGAGCTGTTTTTT
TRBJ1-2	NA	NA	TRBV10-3	CATQDFTGHYGYTF	TGTGCCACCCAGGATTTCACAGGGCACTATGGCTACACCTTC
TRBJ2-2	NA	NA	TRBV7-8	CASSLRELFF	TGTGCCAGCAGCTTGCGGGAGCTGTTTTTT
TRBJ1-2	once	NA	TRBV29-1	CSVRTGYGYTF	TGCAGCGTTAGAACAGGGTATGGCTACACCTTC
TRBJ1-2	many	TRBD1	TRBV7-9	CASSGMDRGHGYTF	TGTGCCAGCAGCGGAATGGACAGGGGTCATGGCTACACCTTC
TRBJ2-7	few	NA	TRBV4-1	CASSQYVGGDEQYF	TGCGCCAGCAGCCAATACGTCGGGGGTGACGAGCAGTACTTC
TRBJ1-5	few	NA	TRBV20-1	CSARGQGTFQPQHF	TGCAGTGCTAGGGGGCAGGGGACGTTTCAGCCCCAGCATTTT
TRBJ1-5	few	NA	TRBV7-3	CASSLTGDNQPQHF	TGTGCCAGCAGCTTAACAGGGGACAATCAGCCCCAGCATTTT
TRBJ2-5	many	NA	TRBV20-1	CSATETGEGETQYF	TGCAGTGCTACAGAGACAGGGGAGGGGGAGACCCAGTACTTC
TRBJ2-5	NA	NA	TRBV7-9	CASSLEIEETQYF	TGTGCCAGCAGCTTAGAAATAGAAGAGACCCAGTACTTC
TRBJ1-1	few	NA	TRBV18	CASSPQDLSTEAFF	TGTGCCAGCTCACCTCAGGATCTGAGCACTGAAGCTTTCTTT
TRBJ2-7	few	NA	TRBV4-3	CASSQDLGLWEQYF	TGCGCCAGCAGCCAAGATTTAGGCCTCTGGGAGCAGTACTTC
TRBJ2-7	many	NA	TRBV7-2	CASSLGYYDEQYF	TGTGCCAGCAGCTTAGGGTACTACGACGAGCAGTACTTC
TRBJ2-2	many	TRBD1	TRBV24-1	CATSDDRGNTGELFF	TGTGCCACCAGTGACGACAGGGGAAACACCGGGGAGCTGTTTTTT
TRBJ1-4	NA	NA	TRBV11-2	CASSPHAGLNEKLFF	TGTGCCAGCAGCCCGCACGCAGGGCTTAATGAAAAACTGTTTTTT
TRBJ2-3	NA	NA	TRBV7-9	CASSHNPIGTQYF	TGTGCCAGCAGCCACAACCCTATAGGTACGCAGTATTTT
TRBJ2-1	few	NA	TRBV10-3	CAISDREGGGNEQFF	TGTGCCATCAGTGATAGGGAAGGAGGGGGGAATGAGCAGTTCTTC
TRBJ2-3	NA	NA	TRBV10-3	CAISPYGTDTQYF	TGTGCCATCAGCCCTTATGGCACAGATACGCAGTATTTT
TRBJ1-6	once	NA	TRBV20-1	CSASPRSNSPLHF	TGCAGTGCTAGCCCCAGGAGCAATTCACCCCTCCACTTT
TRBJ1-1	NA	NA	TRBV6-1	CASSAGPWGNTEAFF	TGTGCCAGCAGCGCTGGCCCCTGGGGTAACACTGAAGCTTTCTTT
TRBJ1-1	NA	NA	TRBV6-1	CASSEMGRANTEAFF	TGTGCCAGCAGTGAGATGGGCAGGGCCAACACTGAAGCTTTCTTT
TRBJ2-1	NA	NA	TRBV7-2	CASSLRGGDPLGNEQFF	TGTGCCAGCAGCCTCCGGGGCGGGGACCCCCTGGGCAATGAGCAGTTCTTC
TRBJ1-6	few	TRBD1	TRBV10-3	CAISEGTGSTYNSPLHF	TGTGCCATCAGTGAAGGGACAGGGAGTACCTATAATTCACCCCTCCACTTT
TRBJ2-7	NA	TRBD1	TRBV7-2	CASSSGQGTHEQYF	TGTGCCAGCAGCTCGGGACAGGGGACCCACGAGCAGTACTTC
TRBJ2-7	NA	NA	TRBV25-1	CASSDGSYEQYF	TGTGCCAGCAGTGATGGGTCCTACGAGCAGTACTTC
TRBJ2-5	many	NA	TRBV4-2	CASSPPDKETQYF	TGTGCCAGCAGTCCTCCGGACAAAGAGACCCAGTACTTC
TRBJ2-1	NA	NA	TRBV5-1	CASSLPTHNEQFF	TGCGCCAGCAGCTTGCCTACTCACAATGAGCAGTTCTTC
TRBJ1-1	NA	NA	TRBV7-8	CASSLARILNHEGTEAFF	TGTGCCAGCAGCTTAGCCAGGATTCTCAACCATGAGGGGACTGAAGCTTTCTTT
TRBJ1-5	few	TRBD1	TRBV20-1	CSARIRQGGSNQPQHF	TGCAGTGCTAGAATCCGACAGGGAGGTAGCAATCAGCCCCAGCATTTT
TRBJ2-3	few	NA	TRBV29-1	CSVEELRLGGGTDTQYF	TGCAGCGTTGAAGAATTAAGACTCGGGGGAGGCACAGATACGCAGTATTTT
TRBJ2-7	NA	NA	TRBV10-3	CAISESQGEQYF	TGTGCCATCAGTGAGTCTCAGGGCGAGCAGTACTTC
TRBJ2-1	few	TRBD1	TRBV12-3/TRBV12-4	CASSSGQGIHNEQFF	TGTGCCAGCTCGTCGGGACAGGGTATCCACAATGAGCAGTTCTTC
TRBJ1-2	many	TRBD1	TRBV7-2	CASRSAGGAYGYTF	TGTGCCAGCAGGTCAGCAGGGGGCGCGTATGGCTACACCTTC
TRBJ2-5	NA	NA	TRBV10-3	CAIRAGQETQYF	TGTGCCATCCGGGCAGGCCAAGAGACCCAGTACTTC
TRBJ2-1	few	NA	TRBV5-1	CASSFSPNSYNEQFF	TGCGCCAGCAGCTTTTCACCGAACTCCTACAATGAGCAGTTCTTC
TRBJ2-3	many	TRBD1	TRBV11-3	CASSSGQGMPDTQYF	TGTGCCAGCAGCTCCGGACAGGGTATGCCAGATACGCAGTATTTT
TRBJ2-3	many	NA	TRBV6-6	CASTDHGEAADTQYF	TGTGCCAGCACCGATCACGGCGAGGCCGCAGATACGCAGTATTTT
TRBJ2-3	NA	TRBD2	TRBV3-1	CASSLLAGGLGTQYF	TGTGCCAGCAGCCTCCTAGCGGGGGGTTTGGGTACGCAGTATTTT
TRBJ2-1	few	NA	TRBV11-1	CASSLVGVVLGGYNEQFF	TGTGCCAGCAGCTTAGTGGGGGTTGTACTCGGAGGGTACAATGAGCAGTTCTTC
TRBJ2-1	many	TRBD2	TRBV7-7	CASSLGLASYNEQFF	TGTGCTAGCAGCTTGGGACTAGCGAGCTACAATGAGCAGTTCTTC
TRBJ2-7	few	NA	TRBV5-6	CASSLRDRDTQYF	TGTGCCAGCAGCTTGCGGGACCGGGACACCCAGTACTTC
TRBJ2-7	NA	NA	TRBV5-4	CASRHELPVTYEQYF	TGTGCCAGCAGACATGAACTCCCCGTTACCTACGAGCAGTACTTC
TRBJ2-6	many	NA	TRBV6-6	CASSSRTSTGPIRGANVLTF	TGTGCCAGCAGTTCCCGAACCTCGACGGGACCCATAAGGGGGGCCAACGTCCTGACTTTC
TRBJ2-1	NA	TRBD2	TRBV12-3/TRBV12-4	CASTSGTSGSLANEQFF	TGTGCCAGCACTTCCGGGACTAGCGGTTCCCTCGCGAATGAGCAGTTCTTC
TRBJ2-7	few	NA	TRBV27	CASSLTVGLRYEQYF	TGTGCCAGCAGTTTAACGGTGGGATTACGTTACGAGCAGTACTTC
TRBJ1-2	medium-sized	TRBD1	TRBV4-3	CASSQDRQGASGYTF	TGCGCCAGCAGCCAAGACAGACAGGGGGCAAGTGGCTACACCTTC
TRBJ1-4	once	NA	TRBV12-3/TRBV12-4	CASSLFGEGKPFF	TGTGCCAGCAGTTTATTCGGGGAAGGGAAACCGTTTTTT
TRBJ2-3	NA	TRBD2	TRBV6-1	CASRPPGRAGTDTQYF	TGTGCCAGCAGACCCCCGGGGAGGGCGGGCACAGATACGCAGTATTTT
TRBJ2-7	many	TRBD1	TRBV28	CASSPSGGVNEQYF	TGTGCCAGCAGCCCCTCAGGGGGTGTGAACGAGCAGTACTTC
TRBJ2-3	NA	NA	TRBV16	CASSQSMVGTDTQYF	TGTGCCAGCAGCCAATCGATGGTAGGCACAGATACGCAGTATTTT
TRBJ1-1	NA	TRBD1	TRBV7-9	CASSFYRDSEAFF	TGTGCCAGCAGCTTCTACCGGGACAGTGAAGCTTTCTTT
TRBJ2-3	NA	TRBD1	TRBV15	CATSSDRGSTDTQYF	TGTGCCACCAGCTCGGACAGGGGAAGCACAGATACGCAGTATTTT
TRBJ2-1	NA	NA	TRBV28	CASSSRVGDEQFF	TGTGCCAGCAGCAGCAGGGTCGGCGATGAGCAGTTCTTC
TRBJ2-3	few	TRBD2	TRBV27	CASSLASGGASDTQYF	TGTGCCAGCAGTTTAGCTAGCGGGGGGGCTTCAGATACGCAGTATTTT
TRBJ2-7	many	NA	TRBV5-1	CASSLYTSYEQYF	TGCGCCAGCAGCTTGTACACTTCCTACGAGCAGTACTTC
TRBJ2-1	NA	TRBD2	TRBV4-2	CASSQSIGTTLYNEQFF	TGTGCCAGCAGCCAGTCAATAGGGACTACGCTATACAATGAGCAGTTCTTC
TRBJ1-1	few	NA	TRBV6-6	CASSTGGAEAFF	TGTGCCAGCAGTACCGGAGGCGCTGAAGCTTTCTTT
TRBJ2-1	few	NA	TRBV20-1	CSASWDRRGFEQFF	TGCAGTGCTAGTTGGGACCGGAGGGGATTTGAGCAGTTCTTC